This is a list of T cell receptor beta chains from one sample in a study of blood T cell repertoires in COVID-19. The method was immunoSEQ multiplex PCR; TCRdb's version includes in-frame clones alone and lacks a portion of them. In the table there are some 250,000 clones, around nine tenths of which are singletons. Sequenced: PBMCs or T cells enriched from blood (not recorded which). These receptors were taken from a man aged 40-50 years who had recovered from COVID-19. Both conserved end residues are part of each CDR3. The D gene is left open where the match is weak. Some rows mark clone size as missing; the rest say once, few, many or name a class of expanded clone.

CDR3aa	CDR3nt	j_gene	abundance	v_gene	d_gene
CAISAPGGSYNEQFF	TGTGCCATCAGTGCCCCAGGGGGCTCCTACAATGAGCAGTTCTTC	TRBJ2-1	once	TRBV10-3	TRBD1
CASTSLVMSGPNRRDIQYF	TGTGCCAGCACCTCTCTGGTAATGAGCGGGCCTAACCGAAGGGACATTCAGTACTTC	TRBJ2-4	NA	TRBV28	NA
CASSLPGSYNSPLHF	TGTGCCAGCAGTTTACCAGGAAGCTATAATTCACCCCTCCACTTT	TRBJ1-6	NA	TRBV28	NA
CASSGRPGQNYEQYF	TGTGCCAGCAGCGGGCGGCCGGGACAGAATTACGAGCAGTACTTC	TRBJ2-7	NA	TRBV9	TRBD1
CASSSLGGPGGTGNTIYF	TGTGCCAGCAGCTCCCTCGGGGGGCCGGGCGGAACTGGAAACACCATATATTTT	TRBJ1-3	NA	TRBV7-6	NA
CASSLTDRGYGYTF	TGTGCCAGCAGCTTGACGGACAGGGGGTATGGCTACACCTTC	TRBJ1-2	NA	TRBV5-4	TRBD1
CAIRPGGLTDTQYF	TGTGCCATCAGGCCTGGGGGACTTACAGATACGCAGTATTTT	TRBJ2-3	NA	TRBV10-3	NA
CASSFGTSGYEQYF	TGTGCCAGCAGCTTTGGGACTAGCGGCTACGAGCAGTACTTC	TRBJ2-7	NA	TRBV5-5	TRBD2
CASSTTRNTEAFF	TGTGCCAGCAGCACTACGCGAAACACTGAAGCTTTCTTT	TRBJ1-1	NA	TRBV7-3	NA
CASSLEGGLAGVEQFF	TGTGCCAGCAGCTTAGAGGGAGGACTAGCGGGAGTTGAGCAGTTCTTC	TRBJ2-1	NA	TRBV11-2	TRBD2
CASQGLEQETQYF	TGCGCCAGTCAGGGACTTGAACAAGAGACCCAGTACTTC	TRBJ2-5	NA	TRBV5-1	NA
CASSLGRTGVDERVYF	TGCGCCAGCAGCTTGGGCCGGACAGGTGTCGACGAAAGGGTGTACTTC	TRBJ2-5	NA	TRBV5-1	TRBD1
CASSEALYRGGEDGYTF	TGTGCCAGCAGTGAAGCGCTATACAGGGGAGGAGAGGATGGCTACACCTTC	TRBJ1-2	NA	TRBV2	TRBD1
CASRDGSSYNSPLHF	TGTGCCAGCAGGGATGGGAGCTCCTATAATTCACCCCTCCACTTT	TRBJ1-6	NA	TRBV28	NA
CASSLEVPGLGQPQHF	TGTGCCAGCAGCTTAGAGGTACCGGGGTTGGGTCAGCCCCAGCATTTT	TRBJ1-5	NA	TRBV7-6	NA
CASTRAGNSYNSPLHF	TGTGCCAGTACCAGGGCAGGAAACTCCTATAATTCACCCCTCCACTTT	TRBJ1-6	NA	TRBV19	NA
CASSPFKGSGETTDTQYF	TGTGCCAGCAGCCCCTTCAAAGGGAGCGGGGAAACCACAGATACGCAGTATTTT	TRBJ2-3	NA	TRBV28	TRBD2
CASSYRDRGHLGTEAFF	TGTGCCAGCAGCTACCGGGACAGGGGGCATCTAGGCACTGAAGCTTTCTTT	TRBJ1-1	once	TRBV11-3	TRBD1
CASSLSLNTEAFF	TGTGCCAGCAGTTTGTCGCTAAACACTGAAGCTTTCTTT	TRBJ1-1	NA	TRBV12-3/TRBV12-4	NA
CASSPGSGFYNEQFF	TGTGCCAGCTCACCAGGTAGCGGGTTCTACAATGAGCAGTTCTTC	TRBJ2-1	NA	TRBV18	TRBD2
CASSKGPGVNSPLHF	TGTGCCAGCAGCAAAGGGCCAGGGGTAAATTCACCCCTCCACTTT	TRBJ1-6	NA	TRBV21-1	NA
CASSPSGSRLETQYF	TGTGCCAGCAGCCCTAGCGGGAGTAGGTTGGAGACCCAGTACTTC	TRBJ2-5	NA	TRBV7-2	TRBD2
CASSLQGAAYEQYF	TGTGCCAGCAGCTTGCAGGGGGCGGCCTACGAGCAGTACTTC	TRBJ2-7	few	TRBV5-8	TRBD1
CASSEGGLNTEAFF	TGTGCCAGCAGTGAAGGGGGCTTGAACACTGAAGCTTTCTTT	TRBJ1-1	NA	TRBV6-4	TRBD1
CASSYGSGGPETQYF	TGTGCCAGCAGTTACGGTTCGGGGGGGCCCGAGACCCAGTACTTC	TRBJ2-5	NA	TRBV6-5	TRBD2
CAWSTADRAWNTEAFF	TGTGCCTGGAGTACGGCGGACAGGGCGTGGAACACTGAAGCTTTCTTT	TRBJ1-1	NA	TRBV30	TRBD1
CASSSGLAGYTDTQYF	TGTGCCAGCAGCTCGGGACTAGCGGGGTACACAGATACGCAGTATTTT	TRBJ2-3	NA	TRBV7-3	TRBD2
CASSPGYSGSNEQYF	TGCGCCAGCAGCCCTGGGTATAGCGGGAGTAACGAGCAGTACTTC	TRBJ2-7	NA	TRBV5-1	TRBD2